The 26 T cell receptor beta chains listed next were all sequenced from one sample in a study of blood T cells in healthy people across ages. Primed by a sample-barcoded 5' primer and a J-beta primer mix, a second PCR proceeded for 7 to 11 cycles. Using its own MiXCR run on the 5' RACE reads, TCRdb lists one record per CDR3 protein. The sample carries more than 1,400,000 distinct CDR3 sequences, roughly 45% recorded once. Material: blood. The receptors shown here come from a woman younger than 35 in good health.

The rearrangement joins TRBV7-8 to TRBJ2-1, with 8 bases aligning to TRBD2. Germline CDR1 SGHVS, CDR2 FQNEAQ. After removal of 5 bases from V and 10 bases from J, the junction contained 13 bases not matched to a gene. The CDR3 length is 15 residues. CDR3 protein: CASSPQTAGGGEQFF. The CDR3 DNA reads TGTGCCAGCAGCCCACAAACCGCGGGGGGTGGGGAGCAGTTCTTC. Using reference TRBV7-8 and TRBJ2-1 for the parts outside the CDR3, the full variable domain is GAGVSQSPRYKVAKRGQDVALRCDPISGHVSLFWYQQALGQGPEFLTYFQNEAQLDKSGLPSDRFFAERPEGSVSTLKIQRTQQEDSAVYLCASSPQTAGGGEQFFGPGTRLTVL.

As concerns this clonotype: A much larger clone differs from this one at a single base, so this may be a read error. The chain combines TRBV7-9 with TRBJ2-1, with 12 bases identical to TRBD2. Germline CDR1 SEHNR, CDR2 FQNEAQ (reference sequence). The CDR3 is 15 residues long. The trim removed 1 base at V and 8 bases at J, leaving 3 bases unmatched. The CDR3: CASSLVLAGGHEQFF. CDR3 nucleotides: TGTGCCAGCAGCTTAGTCCTAGCGGGAGGGCATGAGCAGTTCTTC.

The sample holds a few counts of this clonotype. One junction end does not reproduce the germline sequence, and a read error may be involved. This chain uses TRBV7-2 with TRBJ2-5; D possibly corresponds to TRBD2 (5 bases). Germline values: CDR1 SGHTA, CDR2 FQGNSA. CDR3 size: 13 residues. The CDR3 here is CASSLGRQGTQYF. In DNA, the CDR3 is TGTGCCAGCAGCTTAGGGAGGCAAGGGACCCAGTACTTC.

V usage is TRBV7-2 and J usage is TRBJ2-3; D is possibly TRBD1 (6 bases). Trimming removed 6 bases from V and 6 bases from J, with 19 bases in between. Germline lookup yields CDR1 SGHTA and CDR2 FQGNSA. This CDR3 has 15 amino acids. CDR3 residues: CASSLRQGSWDTQYF. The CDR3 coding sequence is TGTGCCAGCAGTCTAAGGCAGGGGTCCTGGGATACGCAGTATTTT.

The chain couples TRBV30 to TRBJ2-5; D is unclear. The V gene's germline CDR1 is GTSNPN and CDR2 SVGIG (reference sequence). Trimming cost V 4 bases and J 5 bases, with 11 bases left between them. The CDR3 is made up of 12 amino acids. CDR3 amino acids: CAWTASKETQYF. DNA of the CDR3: TGTGCCTGGACGGCTAGTAAGGAGACCCAGTACTTC. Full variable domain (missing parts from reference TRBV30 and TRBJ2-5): SQTIHQWPATLVQPVGSPLSLECTVEGTSNPNLYWYRQAAGRGLQLLFYSVGIGQISSEVPQNLSASRPQDRQFILSSKKLLLSDSGFYLCAWTASKETQYFGPGTRLLVL.

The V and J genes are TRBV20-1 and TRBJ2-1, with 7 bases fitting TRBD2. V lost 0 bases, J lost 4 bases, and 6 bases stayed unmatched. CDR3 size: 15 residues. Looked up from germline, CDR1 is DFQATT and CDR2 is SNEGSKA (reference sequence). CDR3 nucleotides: TGCAGTGCTAGAGAAGAAGCGGGGTCTTACAATGAGCAGTTCTTC. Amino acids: CSAREEAGSYNEQFF.

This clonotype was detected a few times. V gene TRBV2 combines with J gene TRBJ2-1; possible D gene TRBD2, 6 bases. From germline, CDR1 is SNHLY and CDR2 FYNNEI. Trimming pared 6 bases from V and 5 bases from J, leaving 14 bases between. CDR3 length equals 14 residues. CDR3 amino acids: CASRAGTQNNEQFF. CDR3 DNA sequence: TGTGCCAGCAGGGCCGGGACTCAAAACAATGAGCAGTTCTTC.

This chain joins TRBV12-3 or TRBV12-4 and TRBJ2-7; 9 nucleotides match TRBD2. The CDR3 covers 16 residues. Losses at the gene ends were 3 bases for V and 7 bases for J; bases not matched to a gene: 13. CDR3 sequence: CASSFGSGSPYNEQYF. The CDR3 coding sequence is TGTGCCAGCAGTTTTGGTAGCGGGAGTCCTTACAATGAGCAGTACTTC.

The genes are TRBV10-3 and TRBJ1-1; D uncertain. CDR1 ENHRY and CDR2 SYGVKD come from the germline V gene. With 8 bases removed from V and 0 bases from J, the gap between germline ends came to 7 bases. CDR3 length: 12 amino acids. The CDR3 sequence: CAIRALNTEAFF. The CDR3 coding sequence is TGTGCCATCCGAGCCTTGAACACTGAAGCTTTCTTT.

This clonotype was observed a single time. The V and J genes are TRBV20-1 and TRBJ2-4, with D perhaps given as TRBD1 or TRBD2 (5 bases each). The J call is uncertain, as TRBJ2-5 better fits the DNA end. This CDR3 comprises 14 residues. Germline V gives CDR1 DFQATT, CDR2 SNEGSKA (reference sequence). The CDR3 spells CSAVKGEIQETQYF. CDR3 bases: TGCAGTGCGGTCAAAGGGGAGATCCAAGAGACCCAGTACTTC.

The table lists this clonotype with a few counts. The CDR3 DNA sequence: TGTGCCAGCAGTTTAATCCTCGACAGGGGGCACCCGGAGACCCAGTACTTC. Amino acids: CASSLILDRGHPETQYF. The genes are TRBV27 and TRBJ2-7; 10 bases fit TRBD1. TRBJ2-5 explains the end of the DNA better; the J call may be wrong. The CDR3 is made up of 17 amino acids. Germline CDR1 and CDR2: MNHEY and SMNVEV (reference sequence).

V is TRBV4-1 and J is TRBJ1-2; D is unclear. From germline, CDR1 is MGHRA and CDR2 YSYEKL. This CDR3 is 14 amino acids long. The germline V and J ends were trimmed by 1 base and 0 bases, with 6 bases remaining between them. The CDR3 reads CASSQVSSNYGYTF. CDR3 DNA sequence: TGCGCCAGCAGCCAAGTATCCTCTAACTATGGCTACACCTTC.

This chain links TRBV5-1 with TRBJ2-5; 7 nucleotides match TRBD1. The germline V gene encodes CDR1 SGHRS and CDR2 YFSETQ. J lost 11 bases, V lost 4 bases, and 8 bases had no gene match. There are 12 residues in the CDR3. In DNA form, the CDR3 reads TGCGCCAGCAGCGTTGACAGGGAAAAGCAGTACTTC. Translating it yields CASSVDREKQYF.

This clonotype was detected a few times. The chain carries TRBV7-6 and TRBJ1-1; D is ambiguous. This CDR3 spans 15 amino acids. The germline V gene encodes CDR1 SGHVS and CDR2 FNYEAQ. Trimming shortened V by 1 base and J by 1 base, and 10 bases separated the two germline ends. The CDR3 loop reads CASSLDLAANTEAFF. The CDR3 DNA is TGTGCCAGCAGCTTAGATCTGGCGGCGAACACTGAAGCTTTCTTT.

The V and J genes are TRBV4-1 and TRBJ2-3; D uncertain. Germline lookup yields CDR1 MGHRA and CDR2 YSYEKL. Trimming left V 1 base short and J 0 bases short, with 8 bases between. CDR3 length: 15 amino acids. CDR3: CASSQAASSTDTQYF. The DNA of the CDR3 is TGCGCCAGCAGCCAAGCAGCGAGCAGCACAGATACGCAGTATTTT.

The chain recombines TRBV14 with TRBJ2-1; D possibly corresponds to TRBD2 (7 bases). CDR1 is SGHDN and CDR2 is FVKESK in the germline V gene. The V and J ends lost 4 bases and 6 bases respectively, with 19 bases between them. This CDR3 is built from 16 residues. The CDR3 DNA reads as TGTGCCAGCAGCCCTGATCGGGGGGCGCCAGGCAATGAGCAGTTCTTC. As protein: CASSPDRGAPGNEQFF.

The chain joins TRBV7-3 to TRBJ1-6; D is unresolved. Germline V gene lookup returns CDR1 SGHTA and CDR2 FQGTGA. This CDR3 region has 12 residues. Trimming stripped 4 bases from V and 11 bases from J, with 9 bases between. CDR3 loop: CASSSHFPPLHF. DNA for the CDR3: TGTGCCAGCAGCTCCCATTTCCCACCCCTCCACTTT.

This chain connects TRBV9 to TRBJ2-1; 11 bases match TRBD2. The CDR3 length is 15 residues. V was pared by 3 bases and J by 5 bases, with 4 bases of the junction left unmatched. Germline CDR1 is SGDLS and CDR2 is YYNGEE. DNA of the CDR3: TGTGCCAGCAGCGCCATTAGCGGGAGGGACAATGAGCAGTTCTTC. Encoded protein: CASSAISGRDNEQFF.

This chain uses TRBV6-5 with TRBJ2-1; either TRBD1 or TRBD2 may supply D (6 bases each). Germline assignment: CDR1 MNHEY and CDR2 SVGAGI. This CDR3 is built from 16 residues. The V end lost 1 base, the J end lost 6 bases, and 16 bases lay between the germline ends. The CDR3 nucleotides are TGTGCCAGCAGTTACTGGGGACACGAAGCGGGCAATGAGCAGTTCTTC. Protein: CASSYWGHEAGNEQFF.

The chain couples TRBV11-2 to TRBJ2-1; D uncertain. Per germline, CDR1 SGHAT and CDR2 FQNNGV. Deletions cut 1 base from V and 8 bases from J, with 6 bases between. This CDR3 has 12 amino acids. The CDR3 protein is CASSLVYDEQFF. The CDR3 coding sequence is TGTGCCAGCAGCTTAGTCTATGATGAGCAGTTCTTC.

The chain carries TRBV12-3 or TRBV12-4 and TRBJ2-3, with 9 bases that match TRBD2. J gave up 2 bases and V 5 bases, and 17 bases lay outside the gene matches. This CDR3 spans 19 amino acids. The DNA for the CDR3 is TGTGCCAGCAGTCCCCTACAAGGAAGCGGGGGGTACCTCACAGATACGCAGTATTTT. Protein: CASSPLQGSGGYLTDTQYF.

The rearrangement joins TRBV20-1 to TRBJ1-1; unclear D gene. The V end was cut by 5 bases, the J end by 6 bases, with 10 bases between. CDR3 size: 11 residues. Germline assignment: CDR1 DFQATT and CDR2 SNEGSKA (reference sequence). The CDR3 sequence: CSAPRPPEAFF. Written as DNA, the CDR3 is TGCAGTGCTCCTCGGCCGCCTGAAGCTTTCTTT.

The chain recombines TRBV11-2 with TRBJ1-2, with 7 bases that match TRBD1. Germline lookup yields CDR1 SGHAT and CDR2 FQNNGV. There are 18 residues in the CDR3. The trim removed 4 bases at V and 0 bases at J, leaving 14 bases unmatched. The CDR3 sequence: CASSSYMTGQQTNYGYTF. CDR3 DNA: TGTGCCAGCAGCTCCTATATGACAGGGCAACAAACTAACTATGGCTACACCTTC.

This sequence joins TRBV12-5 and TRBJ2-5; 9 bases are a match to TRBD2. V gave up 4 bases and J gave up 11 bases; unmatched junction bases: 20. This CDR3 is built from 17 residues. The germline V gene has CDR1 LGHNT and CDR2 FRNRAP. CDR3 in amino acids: CASGSPGLAGTNNEQYF. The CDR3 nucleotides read TGTGCTAGTGGTTCCCCCGGTCTAGCGGGGACAAACAATGAGCAGTACTTC.

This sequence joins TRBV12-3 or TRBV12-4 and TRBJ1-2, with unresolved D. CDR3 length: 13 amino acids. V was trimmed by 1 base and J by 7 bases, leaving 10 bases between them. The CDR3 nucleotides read TGTGCCAGCAGTTTAGAAGCGGAGCGTGGCTACACCTTC. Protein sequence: CASSLEAERGYTF.

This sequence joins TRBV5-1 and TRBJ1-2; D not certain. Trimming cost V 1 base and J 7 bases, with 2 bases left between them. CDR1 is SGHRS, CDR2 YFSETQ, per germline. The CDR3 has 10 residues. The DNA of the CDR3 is TGCGCCAGCAGCTTGACTGGCTACACCTTC. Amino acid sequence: CASSLTGYTF.